This TCR beta chain was recorded in a study of T cells after yellow fever vaccination. Study-wide results and caveats: Only a minor proportion of clonotypes was detected across both CD4 and CD8 compartments. Any FACS-sorted repertoire could hold abundant clonotypes that contaminate it from the bulk population.

Only one count was recorded for this clonotype. No antigen is known for it. A process of 5'RACE template switching, which added a universal primer site and UMIs, was used to make TCR cDNA. TCRdb re-derived calls from the 5' RACE reads in MiXCR, one entry per CDR3 protein. The table shows about 220,000 distinct CDR3 sequences, with about 3% occurring only once. Germline-derived CDR1 and CDR2 are SGDLS and YYNGEE. V shed 4 bases, J shed 1 base, and the junction held 7 bases outside the gene matches. The CDR3 has 15 residues. The V and J genes are TRBV9 and TRBJ1-2; 7 bases are a match to TRBD1. The sequencing used CD4+ T cells sorted from PBMCs, collected 10 days after the yellow fever booster vaccination. This clonotype originated in a man younger than 35 who received the YFV17D yellow fever vaccine. The DNA for the CDR3 is TGTGCCAGCAGCCGAACAGGGGCGTATAACTATGGCTACACCTTC. Its protein product is CASSRTGAYNYGYTF.